This TCR beta chain came from a study of blood T cell repertoires in COVID-19. Whole-study context: Donors in the United States, Italy and Spain gave samples during acute or convalescent COVID-19.

In germline, CDR1 is SGHVS, CDR2 FNYEAQ. V shed 5 bases and J 3 bases; nucleotides not matched to a gene: 2. The CDR3 consists of 15 residues. Assay: immunoSEQ multiplex PCR; the TCRdb copy retains only in-frame clones and omits some. The data show 440,000 or so clones, with about nine tenths seen just once and around 1.5% held by the top ten. The V gene is TRBV7-6, the J gene TRBJ2-1; 12 bases map to TRBD2. Material: peripheral blood. This TCR was sampled from a woman between 40 and 50 years old with COVID-19, enrolled during active disease. CDR3 residues: CASSPSGRDYNEQFF. CDR3 sequence (DNA): TGTGCCAGCAGCCCTAGCGGGAGGGACTACAATGAGCAGTTCTTC.